The 32 T cell receptor beta chains below come from one sample, sequenced in a study of blood T cell repertoires in COVID-19. The assay was immunoSEQ multiplex PCR, and TCRdb's table has in-frame clones only and misses some. The table lists approximately 35,000 clones, approximately 80% of them singletons. Specimen: peripheral blood. The receptors originated from a man older than 75 with acute or convalescent COVID-19.

CDR3 residues: CASSLLGSSETQYF. The CDR3 nucleotides are TGTGCCAGCAGCTTACTGGGGAGTAGTGAGACCCAGTACTTC. The chain links TRBV7-2 to TRBJ2-5; D may be TRBD2 (5 bases). The V gene's germline CDR1 is SGHTA and CDR2 FQGNSA. V was clipped by 2 bases and J by 5 bases, with 12 bases between them. The CDR3 totals 14 residues.

This clone was observed a few times. The chain has TRBV6-1 and TRBJ2-1, with TRBD2 matching 9 bases. CDR1 MNHNS and CDR2 SASEGT come from the germline V gene. V dropped 1 base and J dropped 8; count of bases not matched to a gene: 9. The CDR3 spans 16 residues. CDR3 residues: CASSEGVSGSLDEQFF. CDR3 bases: TGTGCCAGCAGTGAAGGAGTTAGCGGGAGCCTCGATGAGCAGTTCTTC.

The V and J genes are TRBV6-5 and TRBJ2-3, with D possibly matching TRBD2 (5 bases). This CDR3 comprises 14 residues. Germline loops: CDR1 MNHEY, CDR2 SVGAGI. Trimming took 2 bases from V and 6 from J, leaving 12 bases between them. The CDR3 coding sequence is TGTGCCAGCAGTTACGACCTTAGAGGGGATACGCAGTATTTT. The encoded protein is CASSYDLRGDTQYF.

The genes are TRBV7-7 and TRBJ2-3, with TRBD1 matching 8 bases. This CDR3 has 13 amino acids. Germline V gives CDR1 SSHAT, CDR2 FNYEAQ (reference sequence). Trimming at V came to 5 bases and at J to 4 bases, leaving 2 bases not matched to a gene. CDR3 DNA sequence: TGTGCCAGCAGCCGACAGGGGTCAGATACGCAGTATTTT. The encoded protein is CASSRQGSDTQYF. Full variable domain (rest looked up from reference TRBV7-7 and TRBJ2-3): GAGVSQSPRYKVTKRGQDVTLRCDPISSHATLYWYQQALGQGPEFLTYFNYEAQPDKSGLPSDRFSAERPEGSISTLTIQRTEQRDSAMYRCASSRQGSDTQYFGPGTRLTVL.

V and J are TRBV7-3 and TRBJ2-7, with TRBD2 identical over 8 bases. This CDR3 region has 14 residues. Trimming removed 0 bases from V and 6 bases from J; junction bases left unmatched: 4. CDR1 SGHTA and CDR2 FQGTGA come from the germline V gene. CDR3 DNA sequence: TGTGCCAGCAGCTTAACAGCGGGAGTGGGCGAGCAGTACTTC. Its protein product is CASSLTAGVGEQYF.

This clone was found a few times. The J gene is TRBJ2-2, the V gene TRBV4-1; TRBD2 aligns across 9 bases. Germline V gene sequence: CDR1 MGHRA, CDR2 YSYEKL. The CDR3 has 15 amino acids. The J segment lost 7 bases and the V segment lost 2 bases, leaving 5 bases of the junction unmatched. The CDR3 region is CASSQSSGMNGELFF. CDR3 coding DNA: TGCGCCAGCAGCCAATCTAGCGGGATGAACGGGGAGCTGTTTTTT.

This clone showed up just a few times. The chain uses TRBV2 and TRBJ1-5, with D possibly being TRBD1 (6 bases). The germline gives CDR1 SNHLY, CDR2 FYNNEI. The CDR3 spans 16 residues. Between the trimmed V and J ends, which lost 4 bases and 3 bases, there was a span of 16 bases. CDR3 sequence reads: CASSGRGAPSNQPQHF. The CDR3, as DNA: TGTGCCAGCAGTGGACGGGGGGCCCCTTCCAATCAGCCCCAGCATTTT. The whole variable domain, filled in from reference TRBV2 and TRBJ1-5, reads EPEVTQTPSHQVTQMGQEVILRCVPISNHLYFYWYRQILGQKVEFLVSFYNNEISEKSEIFDDQFSVERPDGSNFTLKIRSTKLEDSAMYFCASSGRGAPSNQPQHFGDGTRLSIL.

The DNA of the CDR3 is TGTGCCAGCAGCCCGACCCCCGGGACAGGGTACTTC. This sequence encodes CASSPTPGTGYF. The rearrangement joins TRBV2 to TRBJ2-5; TRBD1 agrees at 8 bases. Germline V gene sequence: CDR1 SNHLY, CDR2 FYNNEI. The CDR3 is 12 amino acids. The junction had 10 bases not matched to a gene; V was cut back by 6 bases and J by 13 bases.

This clone was counted a few times. The genes are TRBV5-1 and TRBJ1-3; 9 nucleotides agree with TRBD1. The CDR3 length is 16 residues. Germline CDR1 and CDR2: SGHRS and YFSETQ. Trimming took 0 bases from V and 7 from J; bases not matched to a gene: 8. The CDR3 DNA sequence: TGCGCCAGCAGCTTGGCCCTTGTTGACAGGGGGAACACCATATATTTT. This codes for CASSLALVDRGNTIYF.

This clone was detected once. The rearrangement uses TRBV30 and TRBJ2-1; 7 bases map to TRBD1. J was trimmed by 7 bases and V by 2 bases; bases with no gene match: 8. The CDR3 length is 14 residues. The germline CDR1 and CDR2 sequences are GTSNPN and SVGIG (reference sequence). The CDR3 loop reads CAWSNGQQGNEQFF. In nucleotides, the CDR3 is TGTGCCTGGAGTAACGGTCAACAGGGGAATGAGCAGTTCTTC. Looking up the rest from reference TRBV30 and TRBJ2-1 gives the full variable domain: SQTIHQWPATLVQPVGSPLSLECTVEGTSNPNLYWYRQAAGRGLQLLFYSVGIGQISSEVPQNLSASRPQDRQFILSSKKLLLSDSGFYLCAWSNGQQGNEQFFGPGTRLTVL.

V and J are TRBV7-9 and TRBJ2-1; 10 bases fit TRBD2. The V segment lost 5 bases and the J segment 0 bases; nucleotides outside the gene matches: 1. The germline CDR1 and CDR2 sequences are SEHNR and FQNEAQ (reference sequence). This CDR3 has 15 residues. CDR3 coding DNA: TGTGCCAGCAGCCCTAGCGGGGGCTCCTACAATGAGCAGTTCTTC. This translates into CASSPSGGSYNEQFF.

The gene calls are TRBV27 and TRBJ2-7, with 8 bases lining up with TRBD2. The CDR3 has 15 residues. Trimming at V came to 2 bases and at J to 0 bases, leaving 3 bases not matched to a gene. CDR1 and CDR2 from the germline V gene are MNHEY and SMNVEV (reference sequence). The CDR3 bases are TGTGCCAGCAGTTTAAAGGGGACTAGCTCCTACGAGCAGTACTTC. Protein sequence: CASSLKGTSSYEQYF.

The chain joins TRBV5-1 to TRBJ1-4, with 7 bases identical to TRBD1. The CDR3 totals 15 residues. CDR1 and CDR2 from the germline V gene are SGHRS and YFSETQ. The V segment lost 1 base and the J segment 7 bases; nucleotides outside the gene matches: 7. The CDR3 protein is CASSLRGPRVEKLFF. CDR3 DNA sequence: TGCGCCAGCAGCTTGAGGGGGCCGAGGGTTGAAAAACTGTTTTTT.

This clone has more than one count but fewer than ten. The chain joins TRBV4-2 to TRBJ2-1; 11 bases are shared with TRBD2. The V segment lost 1 base and the J segment 6 bases; nucleotides outside the gene matches: 5. The CDR3 is 16 residues long. CDR1 and CDR2 from the germline V gene are LGHNA and YNFKEQ. This CDR3 reads CASSQAVAGGLNEQFF. Here the CDR3 DNA reads TGTGCCAGCAGCCAAGCGGTAGCGGGGGGGCTCAATGAGCAGTTCTTC.

This sequence joins TRBV24-1 and TRBJ1-2; TRBD1 matches at 12 bases. CDR1 and CDR2 (germline): KGHDR, SFDVKD. V shed 4 bases and J 3 bases; nucleotides not matched to a gene: 5. The CDR3 totals 16 residues. CDR3 sequence reads: CATSELGTGGDYGYTF. The CDR3 nucleotides are TGTGCCACCAGTGAACTCGGGACAGGGGGCGACTATGGCTACACCTTC.

The chain recombines TRBV7-2 with TRBJ2-5; TRBD1 matches 8 bases. CDR1 is SGHTA, CDR2 FQGNSA, per germline. V was pared by 5 bases and J by 5 bases, with 13 bases of the junction left unmatched. This CDR3 region has 16 residues. The CDR3 DNA is TGTGCCAGCAGCAATCGAAGGACAGGGTCAGGGGAGACCCAGTACTTC. Amino acid sequence: CASSNRRTGSGETQYF.

This clone appeared once. The rearrangement uses TRBV6-2 or TRBV6-3 and TRBJ2-5; unclear D gene. The V end was cut by 0 bases, the J end by 5 bases, with 13 bases between. The CDR3 covers 15 residues. Germline V gene sequence: CDR1 MNHEY, CDR2 SVGEGT. The CDR3 here is CASSYSLARSETQYF. The CDR3 bases are TGTGCCAGCAGTTACTCACTCGCCCGTAGTGAGACCCAGTACTTC.

The chain couples TRBV19 to TRBJ2-1, with TRBD2 matching 9 bases. CDR1 and CDR2 from the germline V gene are LNHDA and SQIVND (reference sequence). This CDR3 is 15 amino acids long. The V segment lost 5 bases and the J segment 8 bases; nucleotides outside the gene matches: 10. CDR3 nucleotide sequence: TGTGCCAGTAGTCGGACTAGCGACCTAGGCGATGAGCAGTTCTTC. It specifies CASSRTSDLGDEQFF.

The chain combines TRBV5-1 with TRBJ1-6, with 9 bases matching TRBD1. This CDR3 has 16 residues. V trimming: 0 bases; J trimming: 7 bases; junction bases outside the gene matches: 5. Germline CDR1 SGHRS, CDR2 YFSETQ. Here the CDR3 DNA reads TGCGCCAGCAGCTTGGACCGGGACAGGGAAAATTCACCCCTCCACTTT. The encoded protein is CASSLDRDRENSPLHF.

The chain carries TRBV2 and TRBJ2-7; TRBD1 agrees at 9 bases. The CDR3 covers 14 residues. Trimming at V came to 6 bases and at J to 5 bases, leaving 8 bases not matched to a gene. Germline V gene sequence: CDR1 SNHLY, CDR2 FYNNEI. CDR3 in DNA: TGTGCCAGCAGCCCCGGGACAGGGTCCCACGAGCAGTACTTC. Amino acid sequence: CASSPGTGSHEQYF.

The chain uses TRBV7-2 and TRBJ2-7; 8 bases are shared with TRBD1. The V segment lost 2 bases and the J segment 2 bases; nucleotides outside the gene matches: 2. This CDR3 spans 14 amino acids. From germline, CDR1 is SGHTA and CDR2 FQGNSA. The CDR3 nucleotides read TGTGCCAGCAGCTTAAGGGACAGGACCTACGAGCAGTACTTC. This sequence encodes CASSLRDRTYEQYF. The full variable domain, in which reference TRBV7-2 and TRBJ2-7 provide the parts outside the CDR3, is GAGVSQSPSNKVTEKGKDVELRCDPISGHTALYWYRQSLGQGLEFLIYFQGNSAPDKSGLPSDRFSAERTGGSVSTLTIQRTQQEDSAVYLCASSLRDRTYEQYFGPGTRLTVT.

The rearrangement uses TRBV21-1 and TRBJ1-5; no check of the table's D call, TRBD1, against the DNA was made. TRBV21-1 corresponds to a pseudogene. CDR3 length: 16 amino acids. This CDR3 is CASSSRNRGRNQPQHF. CDR3 bases: TGTGCCAGCAGCAGCCGGAACAGGGGGCGGAATCAGCCCCAGCATTTT.

The chain employs TRBV11-3 and TRBJ2-5; D is perhaps TRBD2 (5 bases). Germline values: CDR1 SGHNT, CDR2 YENEEA. Trimming stripped 6 bases from V and 9 bases from J, with 17 bases between. This CDR3 is 13 amino acids long. The CDR3 DNA is TGTGCCAGCAGGTTTGGAGACCCCGGGGCCCAGTACTTC. Amino acids: CASRFGDPGAQYF.

This clone was detected a few times. The chain uses TRBV2 and TRBJ2-7; the match to TRBD2 covers 10 bases. This CDR3 has 15 residues. CDR1 and CDR2 from the germline V gene are SNHLY and FYNNEI. The V gene end was trimmed by 6 bases and the J gene end by 0 bases; junction bases not matched to a gene: 5. The CDR3 DNA is TGTGCCAGCAGCCCCAGGACTAGCGGCTCCTACGAGCAGTACTTC. Its protein product is CASSPRTSGSYEQYF.

This sequence joins TRBV20-1 and TRBJ2-3; D unclear. The CDR3 spans 10 residues. Trimming took off 8 bases at V and 6 bases at J, with 9 bases between the two ends. The germline V gene encodes CDR1 DFQATT and CDR2 SNEGSKA (reference sequence). The CDR3 DNA reads as TGCAGTCTAGGCCCGGATACGCAGTATTTT. Translating it yields CSLGPDTQYF.

A few counts support this clone. The genes are TRBV30 and TRBJ2-3; 7 bases fit TRBD2. Germline CDR1 GTSNPN, CDR2 SVGIG (reference sequence). The CDR3 runs 17 residues. V shed 0 bases and J 0 bases; nucleotides not matched to a gene: 9. The CDR3: CAWSVRRSGISTDTQYF. The CDR3 region has the DNA TGTGCCTGGAGTGTAAGGAGAAGCGGGATTAGCACAGATACGCAGTATTTT. The whole variable domain, filled in from reference TRBV30 and TRBJ2-3, reads SQTIHQWPATLVQPVGSPLSLECTVEGTSNPNLYWYRQAAGRGLQLLFYSVGIGQISSEVPQNLSASRPQDRQFILSSKKLLLSDSGFYLCAWSVRRSGISTDTQYFGPGTRLTVL.

The rearrangement joins TRBV28 to TRBJ2-2; tentative D call: TRBD2 (5 bases). The CDR3 contains 15 residues. The germline gives CDR1 MDHEN, CDR2 SYDVKM. V was shortened by 9 bases and J by 2 bases, with 16 bases between the two germline ends. The CDR3 DNA is TGTGCCAGTGAGGAGGCACCGGCTAACACCGGGGAGCTGTTTTTT. It specifies CASEEAPANTGELFF.

This chain connects TRBV5-1 to TRBJ2-3; 10 nucleotides match TRBD2. Germline V gene data show CDR1 as SGHRS and CDR2 as YFSETQ. This CDR3 region has 16 residues. The V gene end was trimmed by 0 bases and the J gene end by 0 bases; junction bases not matched to a gene: 1. The CDR3 sequence: CASSLERGGSTDTQYF. The CDR3, as DNA: TGCGCCAGCAGCTTGGAGCGGGGGGGCAGCACAGATACGCAGTATTTT.

The CDR3: CASSQEGGADRSYEQYF. CDR3 DNA: TGTGCCAGCAGCCAAGAGGGGGGGGCCGATCGCTCCTACGAGCAGTACTTC. The chain couples TRBV4-2 to TRBJ2-7; tentatively, D is TRBD2 (7 bases). CDR3 length equals 17 residues. Per germline, CDR1 LGHNA and CDR2 YNFKEQ. The germline V and J ends were trimmed by 0 bases and 0 bases, with 15 bases remaining between them.

This chain connects TRBV7-2 to TRBJ1-2; D uncertain. CDR3 length: 14 residues. CDR1 and CDR2 from the germline V gene are SGHTA and FQGNSA. With 1 base removed from V and 4 bases from J, the gap between germline ends came to 10 bases. CDR3 protein: CASSLGPGLYGYTF. Written as DNA, the CDR3 is TGTGCCAGCAGCTTAGGTCCTGGGCTCTATGGCTACACCTTC.

The gene calls are TRBV7-2 and TRBJ1-5; D not certain. The CDR3 extends over 16 amino acids. CDR1 and CDR2 from the germline V gene are SGHTA and FQGNSA. V lost 1 base, J lost 0 bases, and 10 bases lay in between. CDR3 loop: CASSLEALASNQPQHF. The CDR3 DNA reads TGTGCCAGCAGCTTAGAGGCCTTAGCTAGCAATCAGCCCCAGCATTTT.

The chain has TRBV6-5 and TRBJ2-7; 10 positions agree with TRBD2. Germline assignment: CDR1 MNHEY and CDR2 SVGAGI. Trimming removed 5 bases from V and 6 bases from J; junction bases left unmatched: 7. The CDR3 sequence is 14 residues long. The CDR3 reads CASSLGLAAPEQYF. CDR3 nucleotides: TGTGCCAGCAGTCTCGGACTAGCGGCCCCCGAGCAGTACTTC.